The rows below give T cell receptor beta chains drawn from one sample of a study of OX40 agonist ivuxolimab in advanced cancers. The repertoire was sequenced with immunoSEQ multiplex PCR; TCRdb's copy has only in-frame clones and lacks some. This table holds 20,000 to 25,000 clones, 77% found once. The sample in question was CD4+ or CD8+ T cells sorted from blood, obtained in a trial of the OX40 agonist ivuxolimab. All receptors derive from an adult with an advanced solid tumor such as melanoma, head and neck, liver or kidney cancer. The CDR3 runs from the conserved cysteine through the conserved F or W. Fields, in order: clone size, J gene, D gene, V gene, CDR3 protein, CDR3 DNA. D genes are given only for firm matches. The listing skips clone size in some rows; elsewhere it reads once, few, many or a size class.

few TRBJ1-5 . TRBV4-2 CASSQDWHNNQPQHF TGTGCCAGCAGCCAAGATTGGCACAACAATCAGCCCCAGCATTTT
once TRBJ1-6 . TRBV19 CARPGYNSPLHF TGTGCCAGGCCAGGATATAATTCACCCCTCCACTTT
few TRBJ1-5 . TRBV19 CASSIWSGHGNQPQHF TGTGCCAGTAGTATTTGGTCCGGACACGGAAATCAGCCCCAGCATTTT
few TRBJ1-4 . TRBV6-1 CASSEAGGLNEKLFF TGTGCCAGCAGTGAAGCGGGGGGGCTTAATGAAAAACTGTTTTTT
. TRBJ1-5 . TRBV27 CASSTQGGLGEPQHF TGTGCCAGCAGTACCCAGGGAGGCCTTGGTGAGCCCCAGCATTTT
once TRBJ1-2 . TRBV19 CARNGTDVRGCGYGYTF TGTGCCAGAAACGGAACGGACGTCAGGGGATGTGGCTATGGCTACACCTTC
. TRBJ1-5 . TRBV5-4 CASSFGPFNQPQHF TGTGCCAGCAGCTTTGGGCCCTTCAATCAGCCCCAGCATTTT
. TRBJ1-2 . TRBV9 CASSDTGYSYTF TGTGCCAGCAGCGACACAGGATACAGCTACACCTTC
. TRBJ2-4 TRBD2 TRBV11-2 CASSLVGSGGAQKNIQYF TGTGCCAGCAGCTTAGTTGGTAGCGGGGGGGCTCAAAAAAACATTCAGTACTTC
. TRBJ1-6 . TRBV11-1 CASSPSTDHNSPLHF TGTGCCAGCAGCCCCAGTACGGACCATAATTCACCCCTCCACTTT
few TRBJ2-7 . TRBV21-1 CASSTRGQACPYEQYF TGTGCCAGCAGCACCCGAGGACAGGCTTGTCCCTACGAGCAGTACTTC
. TRBJ2-2 . TRBV5-1 CASSLDPGRLAGELFF TGCGCCAGCAGCTTGGACCCAGGGCGATTGGCCGGGGAGCTGTTTTTT
. TRBJ1-2 . TRBV10-3 CAISELAGSNYGYTF TGTGCCATCAGTGAGTTAGCAGGGAGTAATTATGGCTACACCTTC
. TRBJ1-5 . TRBV7-6 CASSLEAGGNQPQHF TGTGCCAGCAGCTTAGAGGCTGGGGGGAACCAGCCCCAGCATTTT
. TRBJ2-7 TRBD1 TRBV7-6 CASSNRDSSYEQYF TGTGCCAGCAGCAACCGGGACAGCAGCTACGAGCAGTACTTC
. TRBJ2-7 . TRBV7-3 CASSLKGGDTYEQYF TGTGCCAGCAGCTTAAAAGGGGGGGATACCTACGAGCAGTACTTC
. TRBJ2-5 . TRBV30 CAWSKGQVGETQYF TGTGCCTGGAGTAAAGGCCAGGTCGGGGAGACCCAGTACTTC
. TRBJ2-7 TRBD1 TRBV13 CASSKGQGPYEQYF TGTGCCAGCAGCAAAGGACAGGGCCCCTACGAGCAGTACTTC
. TRBJ1-1 . TRBV14 CASTRGGALNTEAFF TGTGCCAGCACCCGGGGAGGAGCTTTGAACACTGAAGCTTTCTTT
. TRBJ1-6 . TRBV9 CASSVGGNSPLHF TGTGCCAGCAGCGTAGGTGGAAATTCACCCCTCCACTTT
once TRBJ1-4 . TRBV4-1 CASSQKTRVEKLFF TGCGCCAGCAGCCAAAAAACGAGGGTTGAAAAACTGTTTTTT
. TRBJ2-1 . TRBV2 CAILETGSYNEQFF TGTGCCATCCTCGAGACGGGGAGCTACAATGAGCAGTTCTTC
. TRBJ1-1 . TRBV6-5 CASSYSLGSTEAFF TGTGCCAGCAGTTACTCACTTGGAAGTACTGAAGCTTTCTTT
. TRBJ2-7 TRBD1 TRBV18 CASSPAPMLGQGAYEQYF TGTGCCAGCTCACCAGCACCCATGTTGGGACAGGGGGCTTACGAGCAGTACTTC
. TRBJ2-5 TRBD1 TRBV4-1 CASSQVGTGRTETQYF TGCGCCAGCAGCCAAGTTGGGACAGGGAGGACAGAGACCCAGTACTTC
. TRBJ2-7 . TRBV6-4 CASSELYEQYF TGTGCCAGCAGTGAGCTCTACGAGCAGTACTTC
. TRBJ1-1 TRBD1 TRBV5-8 CASTTGQINTEAFF TGTGCCAGCACCACGGGACAGATCAACACTGAAGCTTTCTTT
. TRBJ2-2 . TRBV6-5 CASTRTSNTGELFF TGTGCCAGCACCAGGACTTCGAACACCGGGGAGCTGTTTTTT
. TRBJ1-5 . TRBV6-5 CASSSRRNSNQPQHF TGTGCCAGCAGTTCCCGAAGGAATAGCAATCAGCCCCAGCATTTT
. TRBJ2-3 . TRBV4-1 CASSPKSTSTDTQYF TGCGCCAGCAGCCCAAAGTCTACTAGCACAGATACGCAGTATTTT
. TRBJ1-5 . TRBV6-1 CASSETVGYSNQPQHF TGTGCCAGCAGTGAGACAGTGGGGTATAGCAATCAGCCCCAGCATTTT
. TRBJ2-7 TRBD2 TRBV11-2 CASSSWASGGTYEQYF TGTGCCAGCAGCTCGTGGGCTAGCGGGGGGACCTACGAGCAGTACTTC
. TRBJ2-7 TRBD2 TRBV30 CAWSVPLAGLYEQYF TGTGCCTGGAGTGTACCACTAGCGGGGCTCTACGAGCAGTACTTC
. TRBJ2-3 . TRBV11-2 CASSLAGPGFGGTQYF TGTGCCAGCAGCTTGGCAGGGCCTGGGTTCGGGGGTACGCAGTATTTT
. TRBJ2-1 . TRBV11-2 CASSLGSNEQFF TGTGCCAGCAGCTTAGGGTCCAATGAGCAGTTCTTC
. TRBJ1-1 . TRBV11-3 CASSSRGGMNTEAFF TGTGCCAGCAGCTCCCGCGGGGGCATGAACACTGAAGCTTTCTTT
. TRBJ2-7 . TRBV9 CASSLGGDFYEQYF TGTGCCAGCAGCTTAGGCGGGGATTTCTACGAGCAGTACTTC
. TRBJ2-1 TRBD1 TRBV5-8 CASRDRGHYEQFF TGTGCCAGCAGGGACAGGGGGCATTATGAGCAGTTCTTC
. TRBJ1-6 TRBD1 TRBV5-4 CASSSAGGLSPLHF TGTGCCAGCAGCTCCGCAGGGGGACTTTCACCCCTCCACTTT
. TRBJ2-1 . TRBV15 CATSREQVSSYNEQFF TGTGCCACCAGCAGAGAGCAGGTTAGCTCCTACAATGAGCAGTTCTTC
. TRBJ1-1 . TRBV6-5 CASSLTGFMNTEAFF TGTGCCAGCAGTTTGACGGGTTTCATGAACACTGAAGCTTTCTTT
. TRBJ2-1 TRBD1 TRBV7-9 CASSPGQDNEQFF TGTGCCAGCAGCCCGGGACAGGACAATGAGCAGTTCTTC
once TRBJ2-2 TRBD1 TRBV7-6 CASSSTGGQTGELFF TGTGCCAGCAGCTCCACAGGGGGCCAGACCGGGGAGCTGTTTTTT
. TRBJ2-7 . TRBV2 CASSEPAERASENEQYF TGTGCCAGCAGTGAACCCGCTGAGCGGGCCTCCGAGAACGAGCAGTACTTC
. TRBJ2-1 . TRBV27 CASSLRPYNEQFF TGTGCCAGCAGTTTACGACCCTACAATGAGCAGTTCTTC
once TRBJ2-7 TRBD1 TRBV2 CASSPGTAIYEQYF TGTGCCAGCAGCCCCGGGACAGCCATCTACGAGCAGTACTTC
. TRBJ2-1 . TRBV2 CASRATGSYNEQFF TGTGCCAGCAGGGCAACAGGGAGCTACAATGAGCAGTTCTTC
. TRBJ2-5 . TRBV9 CASSPRAAGTQETQYF TGTGCCAGCAGCCCCCGGGCGGCGGGGACCCAAGAGACCCAGTACTTC
. TRBJ2-1 TRBD1 TRBV4-1 CASSQQGAFNEQFF TGCGCCAGCAGCCAACAGGGGGCTTTCAATGAGCAGTTCTTC
. TRBJ2-7 . TRBV11-2 CASSPGYEQYF TGTGCCAGCAGCCCTGGGTACGAGCAGTACTTC
. TRBJ1-2 . TRBV27 CASKPKGLFYGYTF TGTGCCAGCAAGCCGAAGGGCCTGTTCTATGGCTACACCTTC
. TRBJ1-2 . TRBV6-6 CASSFRDAYYGYTF TGTGCCAGCAGTTTCCGTGACGCTTACTATGGCTACACCTTC
. TRBJ1-1 TRBD1 TRBV25-1 CASSEDRGLNTEAFF TGTGCCAGCAGTGAGGACAGGGGTTTGAACACTGAAGCTTTCTTT